The 21 T cell receptor beta chains presented below share a single source sample, sequenced in a study of cytomegalovirus exposure and HLA in healthy donors. The protocol was immunoSEQ multiplex PCR, while the TCRdb copy is restricted to in-frame clones and leaves out a portion. This table has over 90,000 clones, about 95% appearing once. The sample consisted of PBMCs. The source of these receptors is a woman in her late teens or twenties in good health and CMV-seronegative.

The chain employs TRBV25-1 and TRBJ2-7; 10 bases fit TRBD2. CDR1 is MGHDK and CDR2 is SYGVNS in the germline V gene. The CDR3 spans 17 residues. V dropped 6 bases and J dropped 4; count of bases not matched to a gene: 15. The CDR3 DNA reads TGTGCCAGCAGCCTCGGCGCCCCTAGCGGGAGTCGGTACGAGCAGTACTTC. Its protein product is CASSLGAPSGSRYEQYF.

The J gene is TRBJ2-1, the V gene TRBV20-1; D unresolved. V dropped 6 bases and J dropped 5 bases, with 8 bases sitting between them. CDR1 and CDR2 (germline): DFQATT, SNEGSKA (reference sequence). There are 11 residues in the CDR3. The CDR3: CSAPSDNEQFF. DNA of the CDR3: TGCAGTGCCCCATCGGACAATGAGCAGTTCTTC.

The V and J genes are TRBV5-1 and TRBJ1-2; 11 bases agree with TRBD1. The CDR3 sequence is 14 residues long. Trimming took 4 bases from V and 6 from J; bases not matched to a gene: 5. In germline, CDR1 is SGHRS, CDR2 YFSETQ. The CDR3 DNA is TGCGCCAGCAGCCGGGACAGGGGGACGGATGGCTACACCTTC. Its protein is CASSRDRGTDGYTF.

The V call is TRBV2, the J call TRBJ2-1, with 7 bases lining up with TRBD2. The V gene's germline CDR1 is SNHLY and CDR2 FYNNEI. The V segment lost 6 bases and the J segment 2 bases; nucleotides outside the gene matches: 10. The CDR3 covers 16 residues. Here the CDR3 DNA reads TGTGCCAGCAGGGGTTCAGTGGCGGGAGCCTACAATGAGCAGTTCTTC. It is translated as CASRGSVAGAYNEQFF.

The rearrangement uses TRBV7-2 and TRBJ2-1; 10 positions match TRBD2. The V gene's germline CDR1 is SGHTA and CDR2 FQGNSA. J was trimmed by 5 bases and V by 4 bases; bases with no gene match: 8. The CDR3 is 16 residues long. CDR3 DNA: TGTGCCAGCAGCTCCCCACTAGCGGGGCTGAACAATGAGCAGTTCTTC. Translation: CASSSPLAGLNNEQFF.

This rearrangement joins TRBV5-1 to TRBJ1-1, with TRBD1 identical over 8 bases. V was pared by 7 bases and J by 4 bases, with 6 bases of the junction left unmatched. Germline V CDR1 and CDR2: SGHRS, YFSETQ. CDR3 length equals 13 residues. In DNA form, the CDR3 reads TGCGCCAGCCGACCAGGGGGCGGCACTGAAGCTTTCTTT. This encodes CASRPGGGTEAFF.

This clone was counted once. The V and J genes are TRBV7-3 and TRBJ2-3; D may be TRBD2 (5 bases). V was clipped by 0 bases and J by 0 bases, with 16 bases between them. Germline CDR1 is SGHTA and CDR2 is FQGTGA. The CDR3 covers 18 residues. The CDR3 DNA sequence: TGTGCCAGCAGCTTAACGCACGTAGCGACCCCTAGCACAGATACGCAGTATTTT. Residues: CASSLTHVATPSTDTQYF.

The chain has TRBV9 and TRBJ2-1; TRBD1 is a possible D gene (5 bases). The germline gives CDR1 SGDLS, CDR2 YYNGEE. V was cut by 0 bases and J by 3 bases, with 16 bases left in between. The CDR3 consists of 17 residues. The CDR3 region has the DNA TGTGCCAGCAGCGTAGAAGGCACAGGTGGGTACTACAATGAGCAGTTCTTC. Translating gives CASSVEGTGGYYNEQFF.

The J gene is TRBJ1-3, the V gene TRBV7-9; D not certain. V was trimmed by 1 base and J by 7 bases, leaving 5 bases between them. Germline loops: CDR1 SEHNR, CDR2 FQNEAQ (reference sequence). This CDR3 contains 12 residues. The CDR3 sequence is CASSLGGNTIYF. For the CDR3, the DNA is TGTGCCAGCAGCTTAGGAGGGAACACCATATATTTT.

V and J are TRBV5-6 and TRBJ2-6; 9 bases line up with TRBD1. The junction had 8 bases not matched to a gene; V was cut back by 0 bases and J by 4 bases. The CDR3 contains 18 residues. Germline V gene sequence: CDR1 SGHDT, CDR2 YYEEEE. The chain's CDR3 is CASSLVGQGVRGANVLTF. The CDR3, as DNA: TGTGCCAGCAGCTTGGTGGGACAGGGAGTACGGGGGGCCAACGTCCTGACTTTC.

The chain uses TRBV19 and TRBJ2-6; 10 bases map to TRBD1. The CDR3 has 17 amino acids. V lost 5 bases, J lost 2 bases, and 6 bases stayed unmatched. The germline gives CDR1 LNHDA, CDR2 SQIVND (reference sequence). The DNA for the CDR3 is TGTGCCAGTAGTCCCGAGGGGACAGGGGCTGGGGCCAACGTCCTGACTTTC. This sequence encodes CASSPEGTGAGANVLTF.

The CDR3 loop is CASSPGTDTQYF. The CDR3 region has the DNA TGTGCCAGCAGTCCCGGCACAGATACGCAGTATTTT. The chain recombines TRBV9 with TRBJ2-3; D uncertain. Between the trimmed V and J ends, which lost 5 bases and 1 base, there was a span of 5 bases. The V gene's germline CDR1 is SGDLS and CDR2 YYNGEE. This CDR3 is built from 12 residues.

The chain carries TRBV4-3 and TRBJ1-2; 7 nucleotides line up with TRBD1. In germline, CDR1 is LGHNA, CDR2 YSLEER. V lost 2 bases and J lost 8; bases outside the gene matches: 11. This CDR3 contains 15 residues. CDR3 amino acids: CASSQYGTVPGGYTF. CDR3 nucleotides: TGCGCCAGCAGCCAATACGGGACAGTCCCTGGGGGCTACACCTTC.

The chain combines TRBV7-9 with TRBJ2-7; 10 positions agree with TRBD1. Germline V CDR1 and CDR2: SEHNR, FQNEAQ (reference sequence). The V segment lost 3 bases and the J segment 7 bases; nucleotides outside the gene matches: 9. This CDR3 contains 15 residues. The DNA of the CDR3 is TGTGCCAGCAGCTTGCCCGGACAGGGGGTTGGGGAGCAGTACTTC. Translating gives CASSLPGQGVGEQYF.

This chain connects TRBV4-3 to TRBJ1-6, with 7 positions matching TRBD1. CDR1 is LGHNA and CDR2 is YSLEER in the germline V gene. This CDR3 comprises 19 residues. J gave up 2 bases and V 1 base, and 11 bases lay outside the gene matches. CDR3 DNA: TGCGCCAGCAGCCAAGTCGGGACAGCCTTCAATACCTATAATTCACCCCTCCACTTT. Its protein is CASSQVGTAFNTYNSPLHF.

This clone was found once. The rearrangement joins TRBV7-2 to TRBJ2-7; 9 nucleotides match TRBD1. The CDR3 consists of 17 residues. Per germline, CDR1 SGHTA and CDR2 FQGNSA. With 1 base clipped from V and 2 bases from J, the junction kept 9 bases outside the gene matches. CDR3 region: CASSLGWRGQGPYEQYF. The CDR3 region has the DNA TGTGCCAGCAGCTTAGGGTGGAGGGGACAGGGTCCCTACGAGCAGTACTTC. The entire variable domain, with the rest obtained from reference TRBV7-2 and TRBJ2-7, is as follows: GAGVSQSPSNKVTEKGKDVELRCDPISGHTALYWYRQSLGQGLEFLIYFQGNSAPDKSGLPSDRFSAERTGGSVSTLTIQRTQQEDSAVYLCASSLGWRGQGPYEQYFGPGTRLTVT.

This clone has just one count. CDR3 residues: CASSLVEGVGNQPQHF. CDR3 nucleotides: TGTGCCAGCAGCTTAGTTGAGGGGGTGGGCAATCAGCCCCAGCATTTT. This rearrangement joins TRBV7-9 to TRBJ1-5; D may be TRBD1 (6 bases). Germline CDR1 and CDR2: SEHNR and FQNEAQ (reference sequence). Trimming left V 1 base short and J 2 bases short, with 12 bases between. The CDR3 runs 16 residues.

The genes are TRBV6-6 and TRBJ1-1; D not resolved. CDR1 and CDR2 from the germline V gene are MNHNY and SVGAGI (reference sequence). Deletions cut 2 bases from V and 1 base from J, with 5 bases between. CDR3 length: 13 residues. CDR3 loop: CASSYNRNTEAFF. CDR3 coding DNA: TGTGCCAGCAGTTACAATAGGAACACTGAAGCTTTCTTT.

CDR3 region: CASLLGGVKNEKLFF. The DNA of the CDR3 is TGTGCCAGCCTCCTAGGAGGGGTGAAAAATGAAAAACTGTTTTTT. This chain links TRBV18 with TRBJ1-4; D might be TRBD1 (5 bases). Trimming removed 8 bases from V and 5 bases from J, with 18 bases in between. CDR1 is KGHSH, CDR2 LQKENI, per germline. The CDR3 runs to 15 residues. Full variable domain (remainder filled in from reference TRBV18 and TRBJ1-4): NAGVMQNPRHLVRRRGQEARLRCSPMKGHSHVYWYRQLPEEGLKFMVYLQKENIIDESGMPKERFSAEFPKEGPSILRIQQVVRGDSAAYFCASLLGGVKNEKLFFGSGTQLSVL.

The chain carries TRBV4-1 and TRBJ2-1; 12 bases line up with TRBD1. There are 21 residues in the CDR3. V lost 1 base and J lost 4; bases outside the gene matches: 17. CDR1 is MGHRA and CDR2 is YSYEKL in the germline V gene. CDR3 sequence reads: CASSQGGQGAASGQGYNEQFF. As DNA, the CDR3 is TGCGCCAGCAGCCAAGGGGGACAGGGGGCTGCTAGCGGGCAAGGATACAATGAGCAGTTCTTC.

The V and J genes are TRBV15 and TRBJ1-2, with 9 positions matching TRBD1. The CDR3 spans 18 residues. CDR1 is LNHNV, CDR2 YYDKDF, per germline (reference sequence). Trimming at V came to 0 bases and at J to 4 bases, leaving 12 bases not matched to a gene. This CDR3 is CATSRDWDREPLAYGYTF. The CDR3 region has the DNA TGTGCCACCAGCAGAGATTGGGACAGGGAACCGCTGGCCTATGGCTACACCTTC.